Below are 28 T cell receptor beta chains sequenced from a single sample in a study of T cell therapy after organ transplantation. TCRdb keeps only in-frame clones here, not all; method: immunoSEQ multiplex PCR. The repertoire has nearly 20,000 clones, 65% to 85% of them found once; the top ten carry roughly a tenth. Time point specified: 4-8 weeks after completion of therapy. Which antigens these TCRs recognize remains unknown. The sequencing here drew on CD8+ T cells from blood, taken after autologous CMV-specific T cell therapy. The source is a human patient who had received a solid organ transplant and had CMV disease. These T cells may partly come from the graft donor.

The chain joins TRBV5-1 to TRBJ2-7, with 7 nucleotides matching TRBD1. Trimming cost V 3 bases and J 2 bases; bases outside gene matches: 5. Germline CDR1 is SGHRS and CDR2 is YFSETQ. The CDR3 has 14 amino acids. The CDR3 DNA is TGCGCCAGCAGCTCCCACAGGGGTCCCTACGAGCAGTACTTC. Residues: CASSSHRGPYEQYF.

This chain connects TRBV5-4 to TRBJ2-7; 8 bases are shared with TRBD1. Germline CDR1 reads SGHNT; CDR2 reads YYREEE (reference sequence). V gave up 6 bases and J gave up 3 bases; unmatched junction bases: 11. The CDR3 sequence is 15 residues long. The CDR3, as DNA: TGTGCCAGCACCCAGGGGACAGGAATAAACTACGAGCAGTACTTC. Its translation is CASTQGTGINYEQYF.

The chain joins TRBV4-3 to TRBJ2-1, with a tentative D call TRBD1 (5 bases). CDR1 and CDR2 from the germline V gene are LGHNA and YSLEER. Deletions cut 1 base from V and 4 bases from J, with 11 bases between. The CDR3 extends over 15 amino acids. The CDR3: CASSQAEGEYNEQFF. The CDR3 DNA sequence: TGCGCCAGCAGCCAAGCTGAAGGGGAATACAATGAGCAGTTCTTC.

The chain carries TRBV19 and TRBJ1-5; no clear D. Trimming stripped 2 bases from V and 5 bases from J, with 10 bases between. The germline V gene has CDR1 LNHDA and CDR2 SQIVND (reference sequence). The CDR3 is 14 residues long. CDR3 in amino acids: CASSILVADQPQHF. The CDR3 DNA sequence: TGTGCCAGTAGTATATTAGTCGCGGATCAGCCCCAGCATTTT.

J is TRBJ2-7 and V is TRBV5-1; D gene ambiguous. V was trimmed by 1 base and J by 0 bases, leaving 11 bases between them. Per germline, CDR1 SGHRS and CDR2 YFSETQ. This CDR3 comprises 15 residues. The CDR3 region is CASSLRAVSSYEQYF. Here the CDR3 DNA reads TGCGCCAGCAGCTTGCGTGCAGTTAGCTCCTACGAGCAGTACTTC.

This chain links TRBV13 with TRBJ1-4; possible D gene TRBD1, 5 bases. There are 17 residues in the CDR3. V was shortened by 4 bases and J by 1 base, with 16 bases between the two germline ends. Per germline, CDR1 PRHDT and CDR2 FYEKMQ (reference sequence). The CDR3: CASSSSDTGQTNEKLFF. CDR3 nucleotide sequence: TGTGCCAGCAGCTCCAGTGATACGGGGCAAACTAATGAAAAACTGTTTTTT.

V and J are TRBV5-8 and TRBJ1-1; perhaps TRBD1 as D (6 bases). CDR3 length: 15 residues. CDR1 SGHTS and CDR2 YDEGEE come from the germline V gene. V lost 0 bases and J lost 4, with 13 bases in between. The CDR3 spells CASSLVQGRGTEAFF. The DNA for the CDR3 is TGTGCCAGCAGCTTGGTTCAGGGGCGGGGCACTGAAGCTTTCTTT.

V gene TRBV11-3 combines with J gene TRBJ2-1; TRBD1 aligns across 10 bases. With V trimmed by 4 bases and J by 9 bases, 18 bases remained unmatched. This CDR3 spans 18 amino acids. CDR1 is SGHNT, CDR2 YENEEA, per germline. DNA of the CDR3: TGTGCCAGCAGCTCCCACGGGGTAAAGGACAGGGGGAAGAGTGAGCAGTTCTTC. Translating gives CASSSHGVKDRGKSEQFF.

This sequence joins TRBV30 and TRBJ2-7, with a weak D call TRBD1 (5 bases). The CDR3 spans 14 residues. Trimming shortened V by 0 bases and J by 1 base, and 10 bases separated the two germline ends. CDR1 is GTSNPN, CDR2 SVGIG, per germline (reference sequence). CDR3 DNA sequence: TGTGCCTGGAGTGTACTGCAGGGATCCTACGAGCAGTACTTC. Translated: CAWSVLQGSYEQYF.

V is TRBV5-4 and J is TRBJ2-2, with a weak D call TRBD1 (6 bases). The V end was cut by 3 bases, the J end by 3 bases, with 9 bases between. The CDR3 sequence is 14 residues long. Germline CDR1 is SGHNT and CDR2 is YYREEE (reference sequence). The CDR3, as DNA: TGTGCCAGCAGCTGGGCAGGGGACACCGGGGAGCTGTTTTTT. Encoded protein: CASSWAGDTGELFF.

The V gene is TRBV9, the J gene TRBJ2-2; 8 positions match TRBD1. This CDR3 spans 16 amino acids. Germline V gene sequence: CDR1 SGDLS, CDR2 YYNGEE. Unmatched junction bases numbered 7, after V lost 1 base and J lost 5 bases. CDR3 nucleotide sequence: TGTGCCAGCAGCGTAAACAGGGGGATGGGGACCGGGGAGCTGTTTTTT. It encodes CASSVNRGMGTGELFF.

The chain links TRBV7-9 to TRBJ2-5; tentatively, D is TRBD2 (5 bases). The CDR3 runs 16 residues. Trimming removed 5 bases from V and 2 bases from J, with 18 bases in between. Germline assignment: CDR1 SEHNR and CDR2 FQNEAQ (reference sequence). CDR3 DNA: TGTGCCAGCAGCGCCGGCCGGGATCCGAGACAAGAGACCCAGTACTTC. This translates into CASSAGRDPRQETQYF. Drawing the rest from reference TRBV7-9 and TRBJ2-5, the complete variable domain is DTGVSQNPRHKITKRGQNVTFRCDPISEHNRLYWYRQTLGQGPEFLTYFQNEAQLEKSRLLSDRFSAERPKGSFSTLEIQRTEQGDSAMYLCASSAGRDPRQETQYFGPGTRLLVL.

This rearrangement joins TRBV4-1 to TRBJ1-2, with a tentative D call TRBD1 (5 bases). The V gene's germline CDR1 is MGHRA and CDR2 YSYEKL. The CDR3 has 13 amino acids. Between the trimmed V and J ends, which lost 1 base and 8 bases, there was a span of 11 bases. DNA of the CDR3: TGCGCCAGCAGCCAAGTGGGGGACCGCGGCTACACCTTC. Translating it yields CASSQVGDRGYTF.

The chain combines TRBV2 with TRBJ1-4; tentatively, D is TRBD1 (6 bases). The CDR3 totals 17 residues. With 2 bases removed from V and 0 bases from J, the gap between germline ends came to 13 bases. In germline, CDR1 is SNHLY, CDR2 FYNNEI. The CDR3: CASSEFVGGATNEKLFF. The DNA for the CDR3 is TGTGCCAGCAGTGAATTCGTAGGGGGAGCAACTAATGAAAAACTGTTTTTT. The whole variable domain, filled in from reference TRBV2 and TRBJ1-4, reads EPEVTQTPSHQVTQMGQEVILRCVPISNHLYFYWYRQILGQKVEFLVSFYNNEISEKSEIFDDQFSVERPDGSNFTLKIRSTKLEDSAMYFCASSEFVGGATNEKLFFGSGTQLSVL.

This clone occurred a few times. The V gene is TRBV2, the J gene TRBJ2-5, with D unresolved. Germline CDR1 reads SNHLY; CDR2 reads FYNNEI. The V end was cut by 7 bases, the J end by 5 bases, with 14 bases between. CDR3 length: 13 residues. This chain's CDR3 is CASIAWERETQYF. CDR3 DNA sequence: TGTGCCAGCATTGCGTGGGAAAGGGAGACCCAGTACTTC.

This clone has just a few counts. V and J are TRBV25-1 and TRBJ2-3; TRBD2 agrees at 11 bases. Trimming cost V 6 bases and J 9 bases; bases outside gene matches: 8. Germline V CDR1 and CDR2: MGHDK, SYGVNS. The CDR3 loop spans 14 amino acids. The CDR3 loop is CASSDSGRATTQYF. The CDR3 bases are TGTGCCAGCAGCGATAGCGGGAGGGCGACCACGCAGTATTTT.

The chain links TRBV7-2 to TRBJ2-7; perhaps TRBD1 as D (5 bases). Trimming left V 1 base short and J 2 bases short, with 18 bases between. This CDR3 has 17 residues. CDR1 is SGHTA, CDR2 FQGNSA, per germline. This CDR3 is CASSLVALGRAPYEQYF. CDR3 coding DNA: TGTGCCAGCAGCTTAGTGGCCCTCGGCAGGGCCCCCTACGAGCAGTACTTC.

The J gene is TRBJ2-2, the V gene TRBV7-9, with D possibly matching TRBD2 (6 bases). Between the trimmed V and J ends, which lost 5 bases and 4 bases, there was a span of 8 bases. Germline lookup yields CDR1 SEHNR and CDR2 FQNEAQ (reference sequence). This CDR3 comprises 13 residues. The CDR3 DNA sequence: TGTGCCAGCAGCCCGGGACTCACCGGGGAGCTGTTTTTT. It specifies CASSPGLTGELFF.

This clone occurred once. The chain has TRBV6-5 and TRBJ2-7; 14 bases are a match to TRBD2. The trim removed 2 bases at V and 5 bases at J, leaving 2 bases unmatched. Germline lookup yields CDR1 MNHEY and CDR2 SVGAGI. There are 15 residues in the CDR3. This chain's CDR3 is CASSYRLAGGDEQYF. Written as DNA, the CDR3 is TGTGCCAGCAGTTACCGACTAGCGGGAGGGGACGAGCAGTACTTC.

This chain uses TRBV7-6 with TRBJ1-1; D possibly corresponds to TRBD1 (5 bases). This CDR3 is built from 14 residues. Germline CDR1 reads SGHVS; CDR2 reads FNYEAQ. The V gene lost 5 bases and the J gene lost 4 bases, with 14 bases spanning the gap. CDR3 amino acids: CASSPPRGGTEAFF. DNA for the CDR3: TGTGCCAGCAGCCCCCCGCGGGGGGGCACTGAAGCTTTCTTT.

The chain is built from TRBV4-3 and TRBJ1-5; D gene uncertain. V lost 1 base, J lost 3 bases, and 10 bases lay in between. The length of the CDR3 is 15 residues. Germline CDR1 and CDR2: LGHNA and YSLEER. The DNA for the CDR3 is TGCGCCAGCAGCCAAGCCCCAGGAACCAATCAGCCCCAGCATTTT. Protein: CASSQAPGTNQPQHF.

The chain has TRBV25-1 and TRBJ1-1, with TRBD1 as a possible D gene (5 bases). Trimming removed 8 bases at V and 3 bases at J, with 16 bases between. Germline V gene lookup returns CDR1 MGHDK and CDR2 SYGVNS. The CDR3 length is 14 residues. The CDR3 reads CASGLPGRDTEAFF. CDR3 DNA: TGTGCCAGCGGACTTCCGGGACGGGACACTGAAGCTTTCTTT.

A single count supports this clone. The rearrangement joins TRBV4-2 to TRBJ1-2; the D gene is possibly TRBD1 (6 bases). Germline loops: CDR1 LGHNA, CDR2 YNFKEQ. Trimming stripped 4 bases from V and 6 bases from J, with 21 bases between. There are 16 residues in the CDR3. The CDR3 sequence is CASSLDEGGSSNGYTF. The CDR3 DNA reads as TGTGCCAGCAGCCTAGACGAGGGGGGATCCTCTAATGGCTACACCTTC.

CDR3 loop: CASSQDGATGFDEQFF. The CDR3, as DNA: TGCGCCAGCAGCCAAGATGGGGCTACAGGGTTCGATGAGCAGTTCTTC. The chain joins TRBV4-3 to TRBJ2-1, with a weak D call TRBD1 (6 bases). The germline gives CDR1 LGHNA, CDR2 YSLEER. The CDR3 has 16 amino acids. Trimming left V 0 bases short and J 8 bases short, with 17 bases between.

The chain carries TRBV11-3 and TRBJ2-1; 12 nucleotides line up with TRBD1. The CDR3 contains 15 residues. V lost 5 bases and J lost 8; bases outside the gene matches: 7. Germline loops: CDR1 SGHNT, CDR2 YENEEA. CDR3 DNA sequence: TGTGCCAGCAGCAAGGGACAGGGGGCGTTCGATGAGCAGTTCTTC. Translating gives CASSKGQGAFDEQFF.

This sequence joins TRBV27 and TRBJ2-7, with D unclear. Trimming cost V 3 bases and J 3 bases, with 12 bases left between them. The CDR3 extends over 14 amino acids. Per the germline V gene, CDR1 is MNHEY and CDR2 is SMNVEV (reference sequence). CDR3 sequence (DNA): TGTGCCAGCAGTTTGGGTCTCGGAAACTACGAGCAGTACTTC. Translated, it gives CASSLGLGNYEQYF.

The J gene is TRBJ2-7, the V gene TRBV27, with 7 bases matching TRBD2. V shed 5 bases and J 5 bases; nucleotides not matched to a gene: 15. Germline loops: CDR1 MNHEY, CDR2 SMNVEV (reference sequence). The CDR3 extends over 16 amino acids. CDR3 coding DNA: TGTGCCAGCAGTCCGAAACTCCGGGAGGTACCCCACGAGCAGTACTTC. Protein sequence: CASSPKLREVPHEQYF.

This chain connects TRBV7-9 to TRBJ2-5; the match to TRBD2 covers 12 bases. The J call is in doubt because the DNA end fits TRBJ2-7 better. The CDR3 totals 15 residues. Germline values: CDR1 SEHNR, CDR2 FQNEAQ (reference sequence). In DNA form, the CDR3 reads TGTGCCAGCAGCTTACTAGCGGGAGGGCCTTACGAGCAGTACTTC. This codes for CASSLLAGGPYEQYF.